This TCR beta chain was profiled in a study of T cell therapy after organ transplantation. Study findings and constraints: Reconstitution after therapy seemingly combined transferred and product-undetected endogenous clonotypes.

Time point indicated: 20-29 weeks after completion of therapy. The repertoire was sequenced with immunoSEQ multiplex PCR; TCRdb's copy has only in-frame clones and lacks some. The sample carries 20,000 to 25,000 clones, over 80% recorded once. The CDR3 runs to 13 residues. Trimming removed 8 bases at V and 2 bases at J, with 10 bases between. Germline assignment: CDR1 MNHEY and CDR2 SMNVEV (reference sequence). As regards this clone: Its antigen is as yet unknown.

The chain joins TRBV27 to TRBJ1-5; no clear D gene. The sample in question was CD8+ T cells from blood, obtained after autologous CMV-specific T cell therapy. The receptor was derived from a human patient who had received a solid organ transplant and had CMV disease. Certain T cells may be donor cells from the graft. The chain's CDR3 is CASGPQGNQPQHF. The DNA of the CDR3 is TGTGCCAGCGGACCCCAGGGCAATCAGCCCCAGCATTTT.